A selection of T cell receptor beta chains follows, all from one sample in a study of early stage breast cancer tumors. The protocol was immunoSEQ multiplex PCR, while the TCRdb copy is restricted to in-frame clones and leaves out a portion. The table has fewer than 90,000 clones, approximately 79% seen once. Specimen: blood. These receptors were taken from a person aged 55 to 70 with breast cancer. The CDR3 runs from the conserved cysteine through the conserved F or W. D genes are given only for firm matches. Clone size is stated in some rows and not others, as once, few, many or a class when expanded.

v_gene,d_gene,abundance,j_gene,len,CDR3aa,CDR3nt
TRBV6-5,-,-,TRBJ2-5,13,CASWGDTQETQYF,TGTGCCAGCTGGGGGGACACACAAGAGACCCAGTACTTC
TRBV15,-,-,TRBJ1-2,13,CATSVDRNYGYTF,TGTGCCACCAGCGTCGACAGGAACTATGGCTACACCTTC
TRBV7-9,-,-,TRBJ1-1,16,CASSLEGVLQGTEAFF,TGTGCCAGCAGCTTAGAGGGTGTATTACAGGGCACTGAAGCTTTCTTT
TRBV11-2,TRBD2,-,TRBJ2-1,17,CASSFGLSGGAGNEQFF,TGTGCCAGCAGCTTCGGCCTTAGCGGGGGGGCAGGCAATGAGCAGTTCTTC
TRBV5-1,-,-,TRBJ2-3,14,CASSLTLPTDTQYF,TGCGCCAGCAGCTTGACGCTCCCCACAGATACGCAGTATTTT
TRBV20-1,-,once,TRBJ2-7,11,CSASITYEQYF,TGCAGTGCATCAATAACCTACGAGCAGTACTTC
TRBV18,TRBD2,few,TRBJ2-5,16,CASSPKRTSQTETQYF,TGTGCCAGCTCACCTAAAAGGACTAGCCAAACGGAGACCCAGTACTTC
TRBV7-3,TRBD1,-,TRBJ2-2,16,CASSPGTGPDTGELFF,TGTGCCAGCAGCCCTGGGACAGGGCCGGACACCGGGGAGCTGTTTTTT
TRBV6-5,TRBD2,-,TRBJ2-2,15,CASSLAGGNTGELFF,TGTGCCAGCAGTCTAGCGGGAGGGAACACCGGGGAGCTGTTTTTT
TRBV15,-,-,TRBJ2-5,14,CATSRAPSGETQYF,TGTGCCACCAGCAGAGCCCCATCTGGGGAGACCCAGTACTTC
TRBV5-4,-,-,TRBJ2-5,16,CASSLGLAGGRTTQYF,TGTGCCAGCAGCTTGGGGCTAGCCGGGGGTCGTACGACCCAGTACTTC
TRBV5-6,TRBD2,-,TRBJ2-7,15,CASSLLGGEGYEQYF,TGTGCCAGCAGCTTACTTGGAGGGGAGGGCTACGAGCAGTACTTC
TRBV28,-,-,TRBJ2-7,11,CASSDTYEQYF,TGTGCCAGCAGCGATACCTACGAGCAGTACTTC
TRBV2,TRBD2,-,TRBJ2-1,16,CASKGAETSPVFEQFF,TGTGCCAGCAAAGGGGCGGAGACTAGCCCGGTCTTTGAGCAGTTCTTC
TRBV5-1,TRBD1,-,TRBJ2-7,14,CASSDNTGAYEQYF,TGCGCCAGCAGCGATAACACAGGGGCCTACGAGCAGTACTTC